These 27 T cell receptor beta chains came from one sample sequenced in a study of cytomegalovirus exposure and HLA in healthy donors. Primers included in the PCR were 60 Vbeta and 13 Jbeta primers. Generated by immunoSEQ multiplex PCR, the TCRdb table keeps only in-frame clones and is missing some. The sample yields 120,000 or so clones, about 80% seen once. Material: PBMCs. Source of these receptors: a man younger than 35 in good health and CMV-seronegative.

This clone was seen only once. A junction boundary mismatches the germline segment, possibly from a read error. The CDR3 here is CASSLGSGGFQESQYF. The CDR3 DNA sequence: TGTGCCAGCAGCTTGGGAAGCGGGGGGTTCCAAGAGTCCCAGTACTTC. The gene calls are TRBV7-6 and TRBJ2-5, with 9 bases lining up with TRBD2. Germline loops: CDR1 SGHVS, CDR2 FNYEAQ. This CDR3 is 16 amino acids long. The whole variable domain, filled in from reference TRBV7-6 and TRBJ2-5, reads GAGVSQSPRYKVTKRGQDVALRCDPISGHVSLYWYRQALGQGPEFLTYFNYEAQQDKSGLPNDRFSAERPEGSISTLTIQRTEQRDSAMYRCASSLGSGGFQESQYFGPGTRLLVL.

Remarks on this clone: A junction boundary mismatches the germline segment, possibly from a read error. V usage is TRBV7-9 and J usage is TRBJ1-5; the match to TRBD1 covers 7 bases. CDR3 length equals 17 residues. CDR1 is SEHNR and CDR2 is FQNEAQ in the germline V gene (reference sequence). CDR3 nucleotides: TGTTCCAGCAGCCCTTCGACAGGGCCGAACTACAATCAGCCCCAGCATTTT. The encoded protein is CSSSPSTGPNYNQPQHF.

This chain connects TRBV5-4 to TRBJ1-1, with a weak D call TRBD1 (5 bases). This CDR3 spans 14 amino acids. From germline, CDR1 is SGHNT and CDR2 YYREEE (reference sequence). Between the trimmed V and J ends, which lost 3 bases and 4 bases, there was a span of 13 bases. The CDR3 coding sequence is TGTGCCAGCAGCTCCTCCAGGGAGGGCACTGAAGCTTTCTTT. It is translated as CASSSSREGTEAFF. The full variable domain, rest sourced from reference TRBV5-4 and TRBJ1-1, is ETGVTQSPTHLIKTRGQQVTLRCSSQSGHNTVSWYQQALGQGPQFIFQYYREEENGRGNFPPRFSGLQFPNYSSELNVNALELDDSALYLCASSSSREGTEAFFGQGTRLTVV.

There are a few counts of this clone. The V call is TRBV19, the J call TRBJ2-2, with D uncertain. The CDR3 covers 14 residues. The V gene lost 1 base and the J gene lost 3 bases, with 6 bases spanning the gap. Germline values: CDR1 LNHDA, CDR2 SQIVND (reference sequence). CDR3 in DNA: TGTGCCAGTAGTATAGTAAGCTACACCGGGGAGCTGTTTTTT. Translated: CASSIVSYTGELFF.

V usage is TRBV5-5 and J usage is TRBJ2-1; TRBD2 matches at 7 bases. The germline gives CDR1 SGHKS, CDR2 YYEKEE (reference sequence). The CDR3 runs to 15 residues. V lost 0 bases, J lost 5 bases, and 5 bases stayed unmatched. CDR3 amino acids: CASSLALATHNEQFF. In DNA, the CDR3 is TGTGCCAGCAGCTTGGCACTAGCGACACACAATGAGCAGTTCTTC.

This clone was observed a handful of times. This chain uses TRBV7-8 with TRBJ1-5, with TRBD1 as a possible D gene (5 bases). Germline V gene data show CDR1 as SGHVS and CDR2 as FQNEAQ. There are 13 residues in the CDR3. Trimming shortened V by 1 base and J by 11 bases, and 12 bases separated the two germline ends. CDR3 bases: TGTGCCAGCAGCTTAGAGGGGATCGGAGCCCAGCATTTT. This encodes CASSLEGIGAQHF.

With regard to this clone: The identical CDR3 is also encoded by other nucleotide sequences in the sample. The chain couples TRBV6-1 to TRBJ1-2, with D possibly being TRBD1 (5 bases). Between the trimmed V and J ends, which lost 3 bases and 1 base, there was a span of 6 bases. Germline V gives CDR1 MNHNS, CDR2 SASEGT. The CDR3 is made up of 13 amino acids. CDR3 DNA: TGTGCCAGCAGTGAGCAGGGTAACTATGGCTACACCTTC. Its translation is CASSEQGNYGYTF.

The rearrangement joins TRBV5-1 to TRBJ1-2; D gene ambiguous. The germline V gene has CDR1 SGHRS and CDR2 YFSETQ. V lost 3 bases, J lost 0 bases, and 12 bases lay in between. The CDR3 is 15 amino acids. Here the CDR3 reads CASSSLGEPNYGYTF. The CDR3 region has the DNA TGCGCCAGCAGCTCCCTCGGAGAGCCTAACTATGGCTACACCTTC.

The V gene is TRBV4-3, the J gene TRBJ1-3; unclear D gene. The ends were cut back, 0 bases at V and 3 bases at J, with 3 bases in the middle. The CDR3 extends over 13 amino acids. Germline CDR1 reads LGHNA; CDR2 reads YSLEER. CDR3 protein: CASSQDLGNTIYF. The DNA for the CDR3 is TGCGCCAGCAGCCAAGATCTTGGAAACACCATATATTTT.

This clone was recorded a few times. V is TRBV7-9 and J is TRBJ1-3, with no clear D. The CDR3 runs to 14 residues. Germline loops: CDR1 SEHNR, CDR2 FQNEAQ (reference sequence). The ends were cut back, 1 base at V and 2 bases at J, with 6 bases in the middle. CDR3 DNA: TGTGCCAGCAGCTTAGATCCAGCTGGAAACACCATATATTTT. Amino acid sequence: CASSLDPAGNTIYF. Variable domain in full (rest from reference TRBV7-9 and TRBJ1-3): DTGVSQNPRHKITKRGQNVTFRCDPISEHNRLYWYRQTLGQGPEFLTYFQNEAQLEKSRLLSDRFSAERPKGSFSTLEIQRTEQGDSAMYLCASSLDPAGNTIYFGEGSWLTVV.

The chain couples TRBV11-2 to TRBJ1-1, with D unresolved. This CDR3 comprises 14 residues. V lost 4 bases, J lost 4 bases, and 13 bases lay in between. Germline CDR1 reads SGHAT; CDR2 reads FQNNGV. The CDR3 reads CASSSHSGSTEAFF. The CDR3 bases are TGTGCCAGCAGCTCGCACTCCGGGAGCACTGAAGCTTTCTTT.

CDR3 nucleotide sequence: TGTGCCAGCAGCCCCCGGGAGGGGGCGCGGGAGCAGTACTTC. Protein: CASSPREGAREQYF. The rearrangement links TRBV9 to TRBJ2-7, with D possibly matching TRBD2 (8 bases). Germline loops: CDR1 SGDLS, CDR2 YYNGEE. This CDR3 region has 14 residues. Trimming cost V 4 bases and J 7 bases, with 18 bases left between them.

The CDR3 here is CSVALVTANTEAFF. CDR3 sequence (DNA): TGCAGCGTTGCTCTGGTTACAGCGAACACTGAAGCTTTCTTT. V gene TRBV29-1 combines with J gene TRBJ1-1; D uncertain. V gave up 4 bases and J gave up 1 base, with 13 bases separating them. The germline V gene has CDR1 SQVTM and CDR2 ANQGSEA. The CDR3 runs 14 residues. The entire variable domain, with the rest obtained from reference TRBV29-1 and TRBJ1-1, is as follows: SAVISQKPSRDICQRGTSLTIQCQVDSQVTMMFWYRQQPGQSLTLIATANQGSEATYESGFVIDKFPISRPNLTFSTLTVSNMSPEDSSIYLCSVALVTANTEAFFGQGTRLTVV.

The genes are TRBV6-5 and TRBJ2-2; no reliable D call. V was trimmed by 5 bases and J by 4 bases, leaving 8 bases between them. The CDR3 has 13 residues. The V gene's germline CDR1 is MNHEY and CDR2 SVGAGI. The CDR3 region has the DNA TGTGCCAGCAGTCGGGTCCGCACCGGGGAGCTGTTTTTT. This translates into CASSRVRTGELFF.

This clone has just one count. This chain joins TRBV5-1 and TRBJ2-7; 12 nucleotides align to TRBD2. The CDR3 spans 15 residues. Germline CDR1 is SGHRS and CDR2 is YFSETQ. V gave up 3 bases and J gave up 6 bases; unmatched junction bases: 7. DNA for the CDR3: TGCGCCAGCAGCTCGCTAGCGGGGGGGCAGGGCGAGCAGTACTTC. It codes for CASSSLAGGQGEQYF.

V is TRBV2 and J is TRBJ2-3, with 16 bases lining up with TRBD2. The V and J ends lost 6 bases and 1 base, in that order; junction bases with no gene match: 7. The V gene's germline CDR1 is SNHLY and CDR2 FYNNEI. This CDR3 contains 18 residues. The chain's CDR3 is CASSLGLAGGFGTDTQYF. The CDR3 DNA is TGTGCCAGCAGCCTGGGACTAGCGGGGGGGTTTGGCACAGATACGCAGTATTTT.

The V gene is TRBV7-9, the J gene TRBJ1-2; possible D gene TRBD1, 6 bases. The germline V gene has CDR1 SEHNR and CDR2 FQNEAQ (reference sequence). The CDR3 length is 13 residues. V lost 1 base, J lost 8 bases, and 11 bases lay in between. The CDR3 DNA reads TGTGCCAGCAGCTTAGAACCTGACAGGGGCTACACCTTC. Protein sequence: CASSLEPDRGYTF. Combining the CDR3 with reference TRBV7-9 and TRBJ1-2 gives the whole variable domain DTGVSQNPRHKITKRGQNVTFRCDPISEHNRLYWYRQTLGQGPEFLTYFQNEAQLEKSRLLSDRFSAERPKGSFSTLEIQRTEQGDSAMYLCASSLEPDRGYTFGSGTRLTVV.

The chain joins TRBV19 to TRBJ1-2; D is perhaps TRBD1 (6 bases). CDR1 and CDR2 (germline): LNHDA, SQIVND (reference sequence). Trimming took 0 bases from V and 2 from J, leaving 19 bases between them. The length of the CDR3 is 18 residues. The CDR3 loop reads CASSIDLWAEDRNYGYTF. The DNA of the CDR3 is TGTGCCAGTAGTATAGATCTATGGGCTGAGGACAGAAACTATGGCTACACCTTC.

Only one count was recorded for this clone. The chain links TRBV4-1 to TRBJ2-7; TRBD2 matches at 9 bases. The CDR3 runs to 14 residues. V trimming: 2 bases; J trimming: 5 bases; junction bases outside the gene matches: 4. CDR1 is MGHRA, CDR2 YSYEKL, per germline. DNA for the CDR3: TGCGCCAGCAGCCAACCGGGACTAGCCAACGAGCAGTACTTC. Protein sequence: CASSQPGLANEQYF.

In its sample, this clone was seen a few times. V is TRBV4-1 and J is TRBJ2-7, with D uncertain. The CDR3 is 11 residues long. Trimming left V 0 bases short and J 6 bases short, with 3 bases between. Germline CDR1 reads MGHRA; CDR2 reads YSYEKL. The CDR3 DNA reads TGCGCCAGCAGCCAAGAGAGCGAGCAGTACTTC. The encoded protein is CASSQESEQYF.

This CDR3 is CASSEQATDTQYF. For the CDR3, the DNA is TGTGCCAGTAGTGAGCAGGCCACAGATACGCAGTATTTT. The rearrangement links TRBV19 to TRBJ2-3; no reliable D call. CDR3 size: 13 residues. Germline V CDR1 and CDR2: LNHDA, SQIVND (reference sequence). V lost 5 bases, J lost 2 bases, and 8 bases lay in between. The entire variable domain, with the rest obtained from reference TRBV19 and TRBJ2-3, is as follows: DGGITQSPKYLFRKEGQNVTLSCEQNLNHDAMYWYRQDPGQGLRLIYYSQIVNDFQKGDIAEGYSVSREKKESFPLTVTSAQKNPTAFYLCASSEQATDTQYFGPGTRLTVL.

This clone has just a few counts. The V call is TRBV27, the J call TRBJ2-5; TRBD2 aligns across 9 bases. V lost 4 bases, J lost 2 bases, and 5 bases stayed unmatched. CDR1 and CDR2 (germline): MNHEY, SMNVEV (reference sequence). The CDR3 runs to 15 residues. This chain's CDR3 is CASSYLAGSQETQYF. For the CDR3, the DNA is TGTGCCAGCAGTTACCTAGCGGGGTCACAAGAGACCCAGTACTTC.

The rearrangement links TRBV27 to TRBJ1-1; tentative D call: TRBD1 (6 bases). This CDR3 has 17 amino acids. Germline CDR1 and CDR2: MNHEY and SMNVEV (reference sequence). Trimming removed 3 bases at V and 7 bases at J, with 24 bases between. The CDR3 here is CASSFTGFGLKQDEAFF. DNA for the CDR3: TGTGCCAGCAGTTTTACAGGGTTCGGGCTAAAGCAGGATGAAGCTTTCTTT.

The CDR3 here is CASSSGGTWETQYF. The DNA for the CDR3 is TGTGCCAGCAGCTCAGGGGGAACGTGGGAGACCCAGTACTTC. The chain couples TRBV5-6 to TRBJ2-5; 7 bases align to TRBD1. V trimming: 3 bases; J trimming: 5 bases; junction bases outside the gene matches: 7. Germline V gives CDR1 SGHDT, CDR2 YYEEEE. The CDR3 has 14 amino acids. Based on the CDR3 plus reference TRBV5-6 and TRBJ2-5, the full variable domain is DAGVTQSPTHLIKTRGQQVTLRCSPKSGHDTVSWYQQALGQGPQFIFQYYEEEERQRGNFPDRFSGHQFPNYSSELNVNALLLGDSALYLCASSSGGTWETQYFGPGTRLLVL.

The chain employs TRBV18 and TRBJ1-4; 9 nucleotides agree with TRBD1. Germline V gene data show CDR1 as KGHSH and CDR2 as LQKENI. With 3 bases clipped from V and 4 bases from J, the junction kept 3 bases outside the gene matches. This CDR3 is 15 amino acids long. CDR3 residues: CASSPLGQGNEKLFF. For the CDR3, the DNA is TGTGCCAGCTCACCGTTGGGACAGGGTAATGAAAAACTGTTTTTT. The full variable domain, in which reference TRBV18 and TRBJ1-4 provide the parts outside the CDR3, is NAGVMQNPRHLVRRRGQEARLRCSPMKGHSHVYWYRQLPEEGLKFMVYLQKENIIDESGMPKERFSAEFPKEGPSILRIQQVVRGDSAAYFCASSPLGQGNEKLFFGSGTQLSVL.

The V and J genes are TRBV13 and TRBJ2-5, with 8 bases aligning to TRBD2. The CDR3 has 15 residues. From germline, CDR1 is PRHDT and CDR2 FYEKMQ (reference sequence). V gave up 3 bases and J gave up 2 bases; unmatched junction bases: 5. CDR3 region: CASSFRTSGQETQYF. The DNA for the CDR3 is TGTGCCAGCAGCTTTCGTACTAGCGGACAAGAGACCCAGTACTTC.

CDR3 DNA: TGTGCCAGCAGCTACACGAACACTGAAGCTTTCTTT. Translating it yields CASSYTNTEAFF. The chain uses TRBV7-9 and TRBJ1-1; D unresolved. Trimming pared 4 bases from V and 1 base from J, leaving 4 bases between. The length of the CDR3 is 12 residues. Germline assignment: CDR1 SEHNR and CDR2 FQNEAQ (reference sequence).